This T cell receptor beta chain was recovered during a study of molecular identifiers for immune sequencing clone quantification. About the study: Replicate runs used RNA from approximately 20,000 or 100,000 naive CD8 cells, which was split five ways into aliquots, and four of those aliquots were then sequenced. Points from the study as a whole: In naive cells, under 1% of molecules belonged to clones above 20 RNA copies, against over 98% in effector cells.

TCRdb used MiXCR to reprocess the PCR reads, holding one entry per CDR3 protein. The sample shows approximately 630,000 distinct CDR3 sequences, 25% of them seen only once. Naive CD8 T cells were picked out by sorting for CD8+CD4-CCR7+CD45RA+. A word on this clonotype: Its antigen is unidentified.

Germline V gene lookup returns CDR1 SNHLY and CDR2 FYNNEI. The length of the CDR3 is 15 residues. V was shortened by 3 bases and J by 5 bases, with 14 bases between the two germline ends. Source material: naive CD8+ T cells from blood, with Jurkat cell RNA spiked in. Subset of the sample: FACS-sorted CD8+CD4-CCR7+CD45RA+ naive T cells. The sequence came from a human donor in good health. Some libraries in this study had Jurkat cell RNA spiked in. The chain combines TRBV2 with TRBJ2-1; D is unresolved. The CDR3 bases are TGTGCCAGCAGTGATTGGGTGGGCAACCACAATGAGCAGTTCTTC. This translates into CASSDWVGNHNEQFF.